This note documents a single TCR beta chain sequence. Its antigen is not identified. The data originate from a study of PD-1 blockade in classical Hodgkin lymphoma. The patients all showed relapse after autologous stem cell transplantation, while their brentuximab vedotin exposure varied. V was cut by 7 bases and J by 0 bases, with 7 bases left in between. The CDR3 is 13 residues long. Germline CDR1 is SGHNT and CDR2 is YENEEA. The assay was immunoSEQ multiplex PCR, and TCRdb's table has in-frame clones only and misses some. The table lists 66,000 or so clones, 70% to 80% of them singletons. The study's findings and limits: Although disease activity or prior therapy may be involved, causes of the repertoire differences remain undefined. Initiation of nivolumab under 1 year after ASCT led to exclusion of patients.

V and J are TRBV11-3 and TRBJ1-5; D unresolved. This clonotype was sampled from a human donor with classical Hodgkin lymphoma. The sample in question was peripheral blood mononuclear cells (PBMCs), obtained before the second cycle of nivolumab. Written as DNA, the CDR3 is TGTGCCAGCACCCCGTATAGCAATCAGCCCCAGCATTTT. Translating gives CASTPYSNQPQHF.